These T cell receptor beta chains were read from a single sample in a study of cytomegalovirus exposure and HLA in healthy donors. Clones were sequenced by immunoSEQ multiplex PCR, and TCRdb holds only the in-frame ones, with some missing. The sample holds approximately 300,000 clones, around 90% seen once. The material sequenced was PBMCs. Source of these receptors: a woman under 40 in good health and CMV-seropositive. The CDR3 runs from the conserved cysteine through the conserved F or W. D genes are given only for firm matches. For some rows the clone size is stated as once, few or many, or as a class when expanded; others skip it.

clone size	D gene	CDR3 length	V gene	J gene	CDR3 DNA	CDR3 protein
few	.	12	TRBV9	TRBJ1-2	TGTGCCAGCAGCGTAGGACAGTATGGCTACACCTTC	CASSVGQYGYTF
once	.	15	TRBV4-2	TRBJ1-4	TGTGCCAGCAGCCAGCGGCTAGCAACTAATGAAAAACTGTTTTTT	CASSQRLATNEKLFF
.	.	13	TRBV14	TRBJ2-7	TGTGCCAGCAGCCTCCCGGGCACCTACGAGCAGTACTTC	CASSLPGTYEQYF
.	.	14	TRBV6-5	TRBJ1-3	TGTGCCAGCAGTTACGGGGGGGCTGGAAACACCATATATTTT	CASSYGGAGNTIYF
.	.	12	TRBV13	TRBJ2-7	TGTGCCAGCAGCTTAGGCCTTGACGAGCAGTACTTC	CASSLGLDEQYF
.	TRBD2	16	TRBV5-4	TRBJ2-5	TGTGCCAGCAGCGGCGGACTAGCGGGGTTCCAAGAGACCCAGTACTTC	CASSGGLAGFQETQYF
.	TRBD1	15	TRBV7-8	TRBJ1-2	TGTGCCAGCAGCCCCCGACAGGGAACCTTCTATGGCTACACCTTC	CASSPRQGTFYGYTF
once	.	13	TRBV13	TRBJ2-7	TGTGCCAGCAGCTTAGAACAGGGCCACGAGCAGTACTTC	CASSLEQGHEQYF
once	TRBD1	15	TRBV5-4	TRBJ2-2	TGTGCCAGCAGCTCAGGACAGGGGTCCGCCGGGGAGCTGTTTTTT	CASSSGQGSAGELFF
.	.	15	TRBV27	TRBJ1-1	TGTGCCAGCACCCCGACGGTTCTCATGAACACTGAAGCTTTCTTT	CASTPTVLMNTEAFF
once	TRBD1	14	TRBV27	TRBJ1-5	TGTGCCAGCAGTCCACAGGGGAGCAATCAGCCCCAGCATTTT	CASSPQGSNQPQHF
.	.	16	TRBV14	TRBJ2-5	TGTGCCAGCAGCCCACGGGGGGCCAGATACCAAGAGACCCAGTACTTC	CASSPRGARYQETQYF
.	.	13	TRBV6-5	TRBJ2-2	TGTGCCAGCAGTTGGGCGAACACCGGGGAGCTGTTTTTT	CASSWANTGELFF
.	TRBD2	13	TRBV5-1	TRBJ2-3	TGCGCCAGCAGCTTGGGACTAGCGGATACGCAGTATTTT	CASSLGLADTQYF
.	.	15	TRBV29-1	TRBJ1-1	TGCAGCGTTGAAGAGACATACCTAATGAACACTGAAGCTTTCTTT	CSVEETYLMNTEAFF
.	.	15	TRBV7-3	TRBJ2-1	TGTGCCAGCAGCTTGGTAGCGGAGGGTTACAATGAGCAGTTCTTC	CASSLVAEGYNEQFF
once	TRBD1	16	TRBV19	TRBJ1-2	TGTGCCAGTAGTCCCCCGGGGACAGGGGGCATCTATGGCTACACCTTC	CASSPPGTGGIYGYTF
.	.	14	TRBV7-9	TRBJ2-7	TGTGCCAGCAGCCAAGACGGACTGACCTACGAGCAGTACTTC	CASSQDGLTYEQYF
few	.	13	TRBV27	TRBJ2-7	TGTGCCAGCAGTCTTCTGGAAGGGGCCGAGCAGTACTTC	CASSLLEGAEQYF
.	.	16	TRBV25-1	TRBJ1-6	TGTGCCAGCAGCCCCCATCCGGCAGGGAGTAATTCACCCCTCCACTTT	CASSPHPAGSNSPLHF
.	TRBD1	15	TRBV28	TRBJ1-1	TGTGCCAGCAGCCCCCCGGGACAGGGGAACACTGAAGCTTTCTTT	CASSPPGQGNTEAFF
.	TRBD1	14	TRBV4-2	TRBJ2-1	TGTGCCAGCAGCCCGGCGGACAGGGGGCTTGAGCAGTTCTTC	CASSPADRGLEQFF
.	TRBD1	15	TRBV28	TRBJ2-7	TGTGCCAGCAGTATACAGGGGCTCGACCCCTACGAGCAGTACTTC	CASSIQGLDPYEQYF
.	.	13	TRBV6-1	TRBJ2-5	TGTGCCAGCAGTGAAGGGCTCGAAGAGACCCAGTACTTC	CASSEGLEETQYF
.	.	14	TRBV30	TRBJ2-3	TGTGCCTGGAGTGTCGCGGAGTTTACAGATACGCAGTATTTT	CAWSVAEFTDTQYF
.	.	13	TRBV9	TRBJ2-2	TGTGCCAGCAGCTTATCTAGCGCCGGGGAGCTGTTTTTT	CASSLSSAGELFF
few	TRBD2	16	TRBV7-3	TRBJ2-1	TGTGCCAGCTCACTGGTAACTAGCGGGAGGGCAAATGAGCAGTTCTTC	CASSLVTSGRANEQFF
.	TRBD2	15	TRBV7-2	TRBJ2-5	TGTGCCAGCAGCTTAGCACTAGCGGGGGTGGAGACCCAGTACTTC	CASSLALAGVETQYF
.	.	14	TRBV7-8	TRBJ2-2	TGTGCCAGCCTACAGGGTTCCCTTACCGGGGAGCTGTTTTTT	CASLQGSLTGELFF